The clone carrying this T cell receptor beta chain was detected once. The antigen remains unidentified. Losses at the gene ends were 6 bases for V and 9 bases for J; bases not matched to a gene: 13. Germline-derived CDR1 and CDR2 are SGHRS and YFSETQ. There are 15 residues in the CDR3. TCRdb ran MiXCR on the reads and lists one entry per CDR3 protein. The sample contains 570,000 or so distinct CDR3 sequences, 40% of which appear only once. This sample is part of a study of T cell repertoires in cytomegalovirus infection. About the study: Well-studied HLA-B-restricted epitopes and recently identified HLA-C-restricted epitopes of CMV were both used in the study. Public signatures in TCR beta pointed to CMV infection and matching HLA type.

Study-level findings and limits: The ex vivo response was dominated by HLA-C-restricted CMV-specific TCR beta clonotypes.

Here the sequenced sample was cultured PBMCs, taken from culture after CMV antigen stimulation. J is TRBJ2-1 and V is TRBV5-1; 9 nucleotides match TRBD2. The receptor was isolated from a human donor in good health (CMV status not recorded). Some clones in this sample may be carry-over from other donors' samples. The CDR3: CASTGGASGIGEQFF. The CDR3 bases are TGCGCCAGCACGGGGGGGGCTAGCGGGATTGGTGAGCAGTTCTTC.